This TCR beta chain was observed in a study of spatial heterogeneity in lung cancer. About the research overall: Tumor-region TCR transcript counts correlated strongly with a T cell module score from matched bulk RNA-seq. On average, each unique TCR and UMI combination appeared more than ten times in raw reads.

Regarding time point: sample taken at primary tumor resection. Sequencing was performed on whole RNA extracted from tumor and nontumor lung tissue, or from frozen PBMC, and the material was left unsorted. The CDR3 extends over 16 amino acids. Germline V gene lookup returns CDR1 SEHNR and CDR2 FQNEAQ (reference sequence). V was trimmed by 1 base and J by 1 base, leaving 14 bases between them. MiXCR, applied by TCRdb to the 5' RACE reads, yields one record per CDR3 protein. The sample yields approximately 9,600 distinct CDR3 sequences, 8% seen once. Study-level points and caveats: The study found that expanded intratumoral alpha and beta TCR counts tracked tumor mutation counts.

This clonotype ranks as large. As yet, its antigen is unknown. The chain uses TRBV7-9 and TRBJ2-7; TRBD1 is a possible D gene (6 bases). The clonotype originates from a male donor with early-stage non-small cell lung cancer. The source material was lung tumor tissue, sampled at surgery. The CDR3 loop is CASSLGSTGKSYEQYF. The CDR3 bases are TGTGCCAGCAGCTTAGGTTCGACAGGCAAATCCTACGAGCAGTACTTC.